The rows below give T cell receptor beta chains drawn from one sample of a study of T-cell memory formation after mild COVID-19. Using its own MiXCR run on the 5' RACE reads, TCRdb lists one record per CDR3 protein. The sample lists around 82,000 distinct CDR3 sequences; around 13% were seen once. The sequencing input was PBMCs or a T cell subset sorted from them (not recorded which). Receptors were obtained from a man between 18 and 29 years old who had mild COVID-19 (a few samples of this study predate the infection). Cell type and time point are not known. CDR3s include the opening cysteine and the closing phenylalanine or tryptophan. A D gene is named only where the DNA matches it firmly. Clone size is stated in some rows and not others, as once, few, many or a class when expanded.

v_gene	j_gene	abundance	d_gene	CDR3aa	CDR3nt
TRBV21-1	TRBJ2-5	few	-	CASSKVRGGAETQYF	TGTGCCAGCAGCAAAGTCCGAGGGGGGGCGGAGACCCAGTACTTC
TRBV5-4	TRBJ2-1	-	-	CASSLWGTGNEQFF	TGTGCCAGCAGCTTATGGGGTACTGGAAATGAGCAGTTCTTC
TRBV6-5	TRBJ2-2	-	-	CASSYSRVAGELFF	TGTGCCAGCAGTTACTCGCGGGTCGCCGGGGAGCTGTTTTTT
TRBV4-3	TRBJ2-3	few	TRBD2	CASSPERRRASGGDTQYF	TGCGCCAGCAGCCCTGAAAGAAGACGGGCTAGCGGGGGCGATACGCAGTATTTT
TRBV20-1	TRBJ2-1	few	-	CSYRVGLYNEQFF	TGCAGCTATCGCGTGGGACTGTACAATGAGCAGTTCTTC
TRBV4-2	TRBJ2-1	-	-	CASSQAGNEQFF	TGTGCCAGCAGCCAAGCCGGGAATGAGCAGTTCTTC
TRBV11-2	TRBJ1-2	few	-	CASSLAQTYGYTF	TGTGCCAGCAGCTTAGCACAGACCTATGGCTACACCTTC
TRBV7-2	TRBJ2-1	many	-	CASSLLYNEQFF	TGTGCCAGCAGCTTACTTTACAATGAGCAGTTCTTC
TRBV6-5	TRBJ2-4	few	-	CASSYSNYDSILAKNIQYF	TGTGCCAGCAGTTACTCGAACTACGACTCAATACTAGCCAAAAACATTCAGTACTTC
TRBV7-2	TRBJ1-1	-	-	CASSLDPIGWVGTEAFF	TGTGCCAGCAGCTTAGACCCTATCGGGTGGGTAGGCACTGAAGCTTTCTTT
TRBV12-3/TRBV12-4	TRBJ2-3	many	-	CASSPHLYSTDTQYF	TGTGCCAGCAGTCCTCATCTGTATAGCACAGATACGCAGTATTTT